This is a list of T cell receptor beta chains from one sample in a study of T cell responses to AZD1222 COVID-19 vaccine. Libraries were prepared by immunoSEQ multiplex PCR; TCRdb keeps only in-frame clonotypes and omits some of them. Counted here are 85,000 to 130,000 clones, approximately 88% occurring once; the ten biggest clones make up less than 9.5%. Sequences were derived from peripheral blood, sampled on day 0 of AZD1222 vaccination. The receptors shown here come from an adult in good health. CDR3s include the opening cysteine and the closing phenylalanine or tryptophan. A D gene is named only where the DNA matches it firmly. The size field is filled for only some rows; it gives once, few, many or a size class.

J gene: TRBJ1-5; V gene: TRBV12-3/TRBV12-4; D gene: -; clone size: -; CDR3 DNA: TGTGCCAGCAGTTTCCAGGGAACCCAGCATTTT; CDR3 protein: CASSFQGTQHF
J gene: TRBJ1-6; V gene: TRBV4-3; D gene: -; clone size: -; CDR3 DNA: TGCGCCAGCAGCCAAGATTTCCGGGGAAGCTTAATTTCACCCCTCCACTTT; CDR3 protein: CASSQDFRGSLISPLHF
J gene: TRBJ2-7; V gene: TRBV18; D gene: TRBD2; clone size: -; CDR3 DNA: TGTGCCAGCTCACCACCGTGGGCGGGAGGGCCCCACGAGCAGTACTTC; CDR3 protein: CASSPPWAGGPHEQYF
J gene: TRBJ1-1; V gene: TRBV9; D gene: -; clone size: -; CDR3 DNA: TGTGCCAGCAGCCCCCTCCAGATGAACAGTGAAGCTTTCTTT; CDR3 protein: CASSPLQMNSEAFF
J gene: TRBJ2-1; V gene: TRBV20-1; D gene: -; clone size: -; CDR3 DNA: TGCAGTGCTAGAGAGGATCTCTTC; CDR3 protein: CSAREDLF
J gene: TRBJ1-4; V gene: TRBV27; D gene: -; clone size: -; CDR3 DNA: TGTGCCAGCAGTTTATTCCCCCGGGGTGAAAAACTGTTTTTT; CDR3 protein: CASSLFPRGEKLFF
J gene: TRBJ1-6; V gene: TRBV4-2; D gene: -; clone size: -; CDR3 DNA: TGTGCCAGCAGCCAAGAACGGACGGCTTGGTCACCCCTCCACTTT; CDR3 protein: CASSQERTAWSPLHF
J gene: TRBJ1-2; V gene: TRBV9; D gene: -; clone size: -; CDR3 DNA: TGTGCCAGCAGCGCGAGGGGTCTTCCTGGCTACACCTTC; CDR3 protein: CASSARGLPGYTF
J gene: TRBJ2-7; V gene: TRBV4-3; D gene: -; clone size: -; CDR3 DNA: TGCGCCAGCAGCCAAACGGATAATGGCTACGAGCAGTACTTC; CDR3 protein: CASSQTDNGYEQYF
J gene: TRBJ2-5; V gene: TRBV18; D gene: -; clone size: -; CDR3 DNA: TGTGCCAGCTCACCAGCTCAAGAGACCCAGTACTTC; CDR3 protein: CASSPAQETQYF
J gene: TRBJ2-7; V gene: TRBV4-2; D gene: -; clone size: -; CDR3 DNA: TGTGCCAGCAGCCATAGGCGCGGGACGCACGAGCAGTACTTC; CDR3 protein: CASSHRRGTHEQYF
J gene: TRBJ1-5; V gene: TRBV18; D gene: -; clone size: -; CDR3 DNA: TGTGCCAGCTCACCACCAGCAGGGGCGTCGTACCAGCCCCAGCATTTT; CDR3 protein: CASSPPAGASYQPQHF
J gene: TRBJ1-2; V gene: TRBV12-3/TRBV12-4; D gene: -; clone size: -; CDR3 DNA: TGTGCCAGCAGCCCGAGTCCCCTCTATGGCTACACCTTC; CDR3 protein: CASSPSPLYGYTF
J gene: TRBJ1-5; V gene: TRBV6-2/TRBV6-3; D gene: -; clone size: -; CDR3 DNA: TGTGCCAGCAGTTACGGGCCTTTAATGAATCAGCCCCAGCATTTT; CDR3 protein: CASSYGPLMNQPQHF
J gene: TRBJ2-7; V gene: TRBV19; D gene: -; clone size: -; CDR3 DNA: TGTGCCAGTAGTACATCGTGGGGGGAGTACGAGCAGTACTTC; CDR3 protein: CASSTSWGEYEQYF
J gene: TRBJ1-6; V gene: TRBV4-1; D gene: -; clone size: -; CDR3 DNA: TGCGCCAGCAGCGGGCGGACCAGAGGAGACCTTAAACCCCTCCACTTT; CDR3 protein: CASSGRTRGDLKPLHF
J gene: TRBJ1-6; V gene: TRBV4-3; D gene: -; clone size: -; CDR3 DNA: TGCGCCAGCAGCCAAGAACCCAAGATGGCCCTCCACTTT; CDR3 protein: CASSQEPKMALHF
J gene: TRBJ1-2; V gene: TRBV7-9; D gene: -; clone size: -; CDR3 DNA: TGTGCCAGCAGCACACAGGGTAAACCCTATGGCTACACCTTC; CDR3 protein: CASSTQGKPYGYTF
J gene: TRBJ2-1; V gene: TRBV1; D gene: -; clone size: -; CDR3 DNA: TGCACCAGCAGCCAAGTTCTAGGGACTAGCGGCTACAATGAGCAGTTCTTC; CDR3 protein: CTSSQVLGTSGYNEQFF
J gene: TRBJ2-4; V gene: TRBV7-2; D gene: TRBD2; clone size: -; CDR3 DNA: TGTGCCAGCAGCTTAGTCCCCGGGACTAGCAGCGGGGACATTCAGTACTTC; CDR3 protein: CASSLVPGTSSGDIQYF
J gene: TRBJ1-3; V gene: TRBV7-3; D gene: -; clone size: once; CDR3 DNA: TGTGCCAGCAGCTTACCGGGGGGAAGCTCTGGAAACACCATATATTTT; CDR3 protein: CASSLPGGSSGNTIYF
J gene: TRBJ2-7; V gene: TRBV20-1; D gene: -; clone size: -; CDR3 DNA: TGCAGTGCTTTGGAGGGGTACGAGCAGTACTTC; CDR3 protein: CSALEGYEQYF
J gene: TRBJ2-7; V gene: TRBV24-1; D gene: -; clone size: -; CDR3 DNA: TGTGCCACCAGTGGAACAGGGATAGGGGAGCAGTACTTC; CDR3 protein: CATSGTGIGEQYF
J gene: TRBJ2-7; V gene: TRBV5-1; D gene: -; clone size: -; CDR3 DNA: TGCGCCAGCAGCCGCATCGGTGGGTCCTCCTACGAGCAGTACTTC; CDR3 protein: CASSRIGGSSYEQYF
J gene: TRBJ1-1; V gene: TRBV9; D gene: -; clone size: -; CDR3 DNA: TGTGCCAGCAGCGTAGGCCCGAAGAACACTGAAGCTTTCTTT; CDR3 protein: CASSVGPKNTEAFF
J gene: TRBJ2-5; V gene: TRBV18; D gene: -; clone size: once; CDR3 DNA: TGTGCCAGCTCACTAAACGTGGACAGTAAAGAGACCCAGTACTTC; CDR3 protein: CASSLNVDSKETQYF
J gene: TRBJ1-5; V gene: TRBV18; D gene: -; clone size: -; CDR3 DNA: TGTGCCAGCTCACCCCGAACCCTTCAGTCTCTCGGCGGAGGTCAGCCCCAGCATTTT; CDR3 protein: CASSPRTLQSLGGGQPQHF
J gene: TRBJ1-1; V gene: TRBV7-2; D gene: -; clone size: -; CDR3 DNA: TGTGCCAGCAGCTTAGTGGGGGGCCCCACTGAAGCTTTCTTT; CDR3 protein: CASSLVGGPTEAFF
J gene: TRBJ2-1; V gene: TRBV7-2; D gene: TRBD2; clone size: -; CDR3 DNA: TGTGCCAGCAGCTTAGCGCGTCTAGCGGATGAGCAGTTCTTC; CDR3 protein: CASSLARLADEQFF
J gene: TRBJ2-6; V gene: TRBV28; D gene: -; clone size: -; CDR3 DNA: TGTGCCAGCAGAGACCTAGAGACCTCTGGGGCCAACGTCCTGACTTTC; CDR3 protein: CASRDLETSGANVLTF
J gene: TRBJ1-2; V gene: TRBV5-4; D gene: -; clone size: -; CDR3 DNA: TGTGCCAGCAGCCCAACGGGCGGCCGAAACTATGGCTACACCTTC; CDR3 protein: CASSPTGGRNYGYTF
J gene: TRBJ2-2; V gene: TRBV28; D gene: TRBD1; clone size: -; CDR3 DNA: TGTGCCAGCCAAGACAGGGGCACCGGGGAGCTGTTTTTT; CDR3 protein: CASQDRGTGELFF
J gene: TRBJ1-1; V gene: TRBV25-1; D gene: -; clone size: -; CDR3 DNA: TGTGCCAGCAGGGGAGAGGGACCGGGCACTGAAGCTTTCTTT; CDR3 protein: CASRGEGPGTEAFF
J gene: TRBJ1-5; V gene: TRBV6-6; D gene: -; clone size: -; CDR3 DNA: TGTGCCAGCAGCTACCAAACGAATGGTTCATTGTTGGGGAGAAATAGCAATCAGCCCCAGCATTTT; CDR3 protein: CASSYQTNGSLLGRNSNQPQHF
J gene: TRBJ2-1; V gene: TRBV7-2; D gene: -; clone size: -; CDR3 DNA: TGTGCCAGCAGTCCGCCGGGGGCGAGGAATGAGCAGTTCTTC; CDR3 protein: CASSPPGARNEQFF
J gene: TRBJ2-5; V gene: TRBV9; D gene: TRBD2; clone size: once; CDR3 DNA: TGTGCCAGCAGCATAATAGCGGGGACCCAAGAGACCCAGTACTTC; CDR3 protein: CASSIIAGTQETQYF
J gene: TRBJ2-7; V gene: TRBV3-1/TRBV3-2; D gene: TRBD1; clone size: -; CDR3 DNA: TGTGCCAGCAGCCTGGACAGGGTCCGCTACGAGCAGTACTTC; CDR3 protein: CASSLDRVRYEQYF
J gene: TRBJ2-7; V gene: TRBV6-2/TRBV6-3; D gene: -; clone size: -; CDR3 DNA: TGTGCCAGCAGTTATTTCCGTCGCCGGGACGAGCAGTACTTC; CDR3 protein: CASSYFRRRDEQYF
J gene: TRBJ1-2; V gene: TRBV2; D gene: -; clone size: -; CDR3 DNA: TGTGCCAGCAGTGAAATCGGGGGATTAGGCCCCACTCGTAACTATGGCTACACCTTC; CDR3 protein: CASSEIGGLGPTRNYGYTF
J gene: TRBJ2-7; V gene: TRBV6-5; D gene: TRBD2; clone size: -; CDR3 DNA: TGTGCCAGCAGTTACGGGACTAGCTCCTACGAGCAGTACTTC; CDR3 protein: CASSYGTSSYEQYF
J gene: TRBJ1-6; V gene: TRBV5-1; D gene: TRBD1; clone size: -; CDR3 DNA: TGCGCCAGCAGCCAGCAGGGGGCTCGAAATTCACCCCTCCACTTT; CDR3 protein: CASSQQGARNSPLHF
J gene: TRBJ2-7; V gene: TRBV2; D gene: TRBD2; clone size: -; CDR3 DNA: TGTGCCAGCAGAGCATCTAGCGGGGGCTCCTCCTACGAGCAGTACTTC; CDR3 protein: CASRASSGGSSYEQYF
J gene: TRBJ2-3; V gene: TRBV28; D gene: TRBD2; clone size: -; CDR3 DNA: TGTGCCAGCAGTTTCGACGGGAGGGCCGGGACGCAGTATTTT; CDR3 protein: CASSFDGRAGTQYF
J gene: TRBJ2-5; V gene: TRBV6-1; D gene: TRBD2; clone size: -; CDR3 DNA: TGTGCCAGCAGTGAAGGTGGCGGGGGGGCCGGAGAGACCCAGTACTTC; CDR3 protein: CASSEGGGGAGETQYF
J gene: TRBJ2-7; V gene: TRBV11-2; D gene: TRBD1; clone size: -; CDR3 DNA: TGTGCCAGCAGGCACCCTGGGACAGGGGGCTACGAGCAGTACTTC; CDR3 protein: CASRHPGTGGYEQYF
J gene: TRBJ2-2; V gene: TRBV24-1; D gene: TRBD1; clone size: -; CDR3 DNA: TGTGCCACCAATCAGGGGGCCGGGGAGCTGTTTTTT; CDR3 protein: CATNQGAGELFF
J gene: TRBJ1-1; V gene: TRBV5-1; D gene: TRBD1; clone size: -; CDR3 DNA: TGCGCCAGCAGCGATAGACAGGGGCGTGGGAACACTGAAGCTTTCTTT; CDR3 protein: CASSDRQGRGNTEAFF
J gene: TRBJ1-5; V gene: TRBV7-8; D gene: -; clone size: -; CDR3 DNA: TGTGCCAGCAGCCACGGGCGGGGGACGAGATATAGCAATCAGCCCCAGCATTTT; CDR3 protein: CASSHGRGTRYSNQPQHF
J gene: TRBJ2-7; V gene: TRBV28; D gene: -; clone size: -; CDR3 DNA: TGTGCCAGCAGAACTCCGGGGACATACGAGCAGTACTTC; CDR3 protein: CASRTPGTYEQYF
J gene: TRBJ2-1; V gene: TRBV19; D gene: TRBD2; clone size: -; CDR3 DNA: TGTGCCAGTTCTATGAGGAGCGGGAGAGTGAATGAGCAGTTCTTC; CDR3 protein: CASSMRSGRVNEQFF
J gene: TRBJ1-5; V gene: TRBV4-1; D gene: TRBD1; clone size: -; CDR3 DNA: TGCGCCAGCAGCCAGAAGACAGGGTCCCAGCCCCAGCATTTT; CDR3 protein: CASSQKTGSQPQHF
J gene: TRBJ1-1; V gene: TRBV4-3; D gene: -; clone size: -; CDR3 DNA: TGCGCCAGCAGCCAAGTCTGGAAAACTGAAGCTTTCTTT; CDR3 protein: CASSQVWKTEAFF
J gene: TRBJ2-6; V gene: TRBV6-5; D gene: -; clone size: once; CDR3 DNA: TGTGCCAGCAACCCTGGCTCTGGGGCCAACGTCCTGACTTTC; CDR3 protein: CASNPGSGANVLTF
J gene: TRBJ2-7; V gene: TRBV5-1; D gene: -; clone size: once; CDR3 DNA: TGCGCCAGCAGCTTGAGAGGGATTACGGACTACGAGCAGTACTTC; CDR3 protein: CASSLRGITDYEQYF
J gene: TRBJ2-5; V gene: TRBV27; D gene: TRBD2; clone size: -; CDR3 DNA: TGTGCCAGCGGGGGACTAGCGGCGCAAGAGACCCAGTACTTC; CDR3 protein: CASGGLAAQETQYF
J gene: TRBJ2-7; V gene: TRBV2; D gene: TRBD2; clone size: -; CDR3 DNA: TGTGCCAGCAGATGGACTAGCGGACCCTACGAGCAGTACTTC; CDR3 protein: CASRWTSGPYEQYF
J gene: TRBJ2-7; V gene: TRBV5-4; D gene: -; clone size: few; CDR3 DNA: TGTGCCAGCAGCCATGAGCCCGTGCGCGAGCAGTACTTC; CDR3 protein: CASSHEPVREQYF